Included here is one T cell receptor beta chain sequence, with context. The sample comes from a study of blood T cell repertoires in COVID-19. This CDR3 region has 17 residues. CDR1 SGHNT and CDR2 YYREEE come from the germline V gene (reference sequence). Losses at the gene ends were 4 bases for V and 4 bases for J; bases not matched to a gene: 10. Data came from immunoSEQ multiplex PCR; TCRdb stores just in-frame clones and leaves some out. The sample holds some 340,000 clones, more than 70% seen once. The receptor was isolated from a man aged 30 to 45 with active or convalescent COVID-19. The chain is built from TRBV5-4 and TRBJ2-2; the match to TRBD2 covers 10 bases. The sample consisted of peripheral blood. For the CDR3, the DNA is TGTGCCAGCAGCCCCCTTCCTAGCGGGAGTCCCACCGGGGAGCTGTTTTTT. Translated: CASSPLPSGSPTGELFF. Full variable domain (missing parts from reference TRBV5-4 and TRBJ2-2): ETGVTQSPTHLIKTRGQQVTLRCSSQSGHNTVSWYQQALGQGPQFIFQYYREEENGRGNFPPRFSGLQFPNYSSELNVNALELDDSALYLCASSPLPSGSPTGELFFGEGSRLTVL.